A single sample is the source of the 14 T cell receptor beta chains below, sequenced in a study of shared clonotypes between healthy human individuals (TCRdb year 2020). The method was the immunoSEQ multiplex PCR assay. TCRdb retrieved this table from immuneACCESS and kept in-frame rearrangements only. Not all clones are present; in checked studies, unresolved V genes account for under half, and no reason is known for the remainder. This sample lists roughly 400,000 clones; around 96% were detected once. The ten largest account for less than 0.35% of the sample. The sample was memory CD8+ T cells sorted from blood. What the cell subset or site label conveys for this sample: CD45RO+ cells pooled with CCR7-negative TemRA cells. The receptor source for this set is a young man in good health.

The chain combines TRBV19 with TRBJ1-5; possibly TRBD1 for D (6 bases). The V end was cut by 7 bases, the J end by 5 bases, with 18 bases between. Germline lookup yields CDR1 LNHDA and CDR2 SQIVND (reference sequence). The CDR3 runs to 15 residues. The CDR3: CASKTYAGADQPQHF. CDR3 DNA sequence: TGTGCCAGTAAGACCTATGCAGGGGCAGATCAGCCCCAGCATTTT.

J is TRBJ2-4 and V is TRBV30, with D hard to call. The ends were cut back, 3 bases at V and 0 bases at J, with 18 bases in the middle. There are 17 residues in the CDR3. Germline V gives CDR1 GTSNPN, CDR2 SVGIG (reference sequence). CDR3 DNA sequence: TGTGCCTGGAGGAAACAAGGACCACTCCTAGCCAAAAACATTCAGTACTTC. Translating it yields CAWRKQGPLLAKNIQYF.

The genes are TRBV5-1 and TRBJ2-1, with 9 bases fitting TRBD2. This CDR3 is 16 amino acids long. V trimming: 0 bases; J trimming: 9 bases; junction bases outside the gene matches: 10. From germline, CDR1 is SGHRS and CDR2 YFSETQ. Here the CDR3 reads CASSLGAGGPRVEQFF. CDR3 DNA sequence: TGCGCCAGCAGCTTGGGGGCGGGAGGGCCACGAGTTGAGCAGTTCTTC. The whole variable domain, remainder taken from reference TRBV5-1 and TRBJ2-1, is KAGVTQTPRYLIKTRGQQVTLSCSPISGHRSVSWYQQTPGQGLQFLFEYFSETQRNKGNFPGRFSGRQFSNSRSEMNVSTLELGDSALYLCASSLGAGGPRVEQFFGPGTRLTVL.

In the case of this clone: A read error may account for a junction end that differs from germline. The chain links TRBV7-7 to TRBJ2-1; 9 bases line up with TRBD1. This CDR3 comprises 15 residues. The germline gives CDR1 SSHAT, CDR2 FNYEAQ (reference sequence). The DNA for the CDR3 is TGTGCTAGCAGCAAGGACAGGGGCTCCTACAATGAGCAGTTCTTC. It specifies CASSKDRGSYNEQFF.

This chain uses TRBV11-3 with TRBJ2-5; tentatively, D is TRBD1 or TRBD2 (5 bases each). Trimming removed 3 bases from V and 0 bases from J, with 5 bases in between. Germline values: CDR1 SGHNT, CDR2 YENEEA. The CDR3 loop spans 13 amino acids. CDR3 protein: CASSLGHQETQYF. CDR3 coding DNA: TGTGCCAGCAGCTTGGGACACCAAGAGACCCAGTACTTC.

The chain links TRBV28 to TRBJ2-5; D is unresolved. Germline V CDR1 and CDR2: MDHEN, SYDVKM. There are 10 residues in the CDR3. V lost 9 bases and J lost 2, with 4 bases in between. The CDR3, as DNA: TGTGCCAGGACACAAGAGACCCAGTACTTC. Protein sequence: CARTQETQYF. The complete variable domain, with remaining parts taken from reference TRBV28 and TRBJ2-5, reads DVKVTQSSRYLVKRTGEKVFLECVQDMDHENMFWYRQDPGLGLRLIYFSYDVKMKEKGDIPEGYSVSREKKERFSLILESASTNQTSMYLCARTQETQYFGPGTRLLVL.

The CDR3 loop reads CASLTGTSGYNEQFF. The CDR3 region has the DNA TGCGCCAGCCTTACCGGGACTAGCGGGTACAATGAGCAGTTCTTC. The genes are TRBV10-2 and TRBJ2-1; 12 bases are shared with TRBD2. The CDR3 is 15 residues long. Looked up from germline, CDR1 is WSHSY and CDR2 is SAAADI. With 8 bases clipped from V and 4 bases from J, the junction kept 6 bases outside the gene matches.

The chain couples TRBV5-1 to TRBJ1-1; no reliable D call. This CDR3 comprises 16 residues. The V gene lost 0 bases and the J gene lost 2 bases, with 14 bases spanning the gap. Germline V gives CDR1 SGHRS, CDR2 YFSETQ. The CDR3 is CASSLGPKLGNTEAFF. For the CDR3, the DNA is TGCGCCAGCAGCTTGGGACCAAAACTGGGAAACACTGAAGCTTTCTTT.

The V and J genes are TRBV2 and TRBJ1-5; D not certain. Trimming shortened V by 2 bases and J by 6 bases, and 8 bases separated the two germline ends. CDR1 is SNHLY and CDR2 is FYNNEI in the germline V gene. The CDR3 runs to 13 residues. This chain's CDR3 is CASSEPGSQPQHF. DNA of the CDR3: TGTGCCAGCAGTGAACCGGGGAGTCAGCCCCAGCATTTT.

The V call is TRBV7-6, the J call TRBJ2-2, with D possibly being TRBD2 (5 bases). Germline assignment: CDR1 SGHVS and CDR2 FNYEAQ. The V end was cut by 2 bases, the J end by 0 bases, with 13 bases between. This CDR3 is 17 amino acids long. CDR3 in amino acids: CASSLRLTGANTGELFF. Here the CDR3 DNA reads TGTGCCAGCAGCTTACGCCTAACCGGGGCGAACACCGGGGAGCTGTTTTTT.

V is TRBV27 and J is TRBJ1-5; maybe TRBD1 (5 bases). V lost 6 bases to trimming and J lost 0 bases, with 12 bases between them. This CDR3 is built from 15 residues. Germline V gene sequence: CDR1 MNHEY, CDR2 SMNVEV (reference sequence). The CDR3 nucleotides read TGTGCCAGCAGGCAGGGTTCGAATAGCAATCAGCCCCAGCATTTT. It yields the protein CASRQGSNSNQPQHF.

The chain recombines TRBV7-2 with TRBJ2-1; the match to TRBD1 covers 8 bases. The germline V gene has CDR1 SGHTA and CDR2 FQGNSA. With V trimmed by 5 bases and J by 7 bases, 1 base remained unmatched. This CDR3 spans 12 amino acids. The CDR3 loop is CASSRQGNEQFF. The CDR3 DNA reads as TGTGCCAGCAGCCGACAGGGGAATGAGCAGTTCTTC.

Details on this clone: This sample also contains other DNA sequences that code for the same CDR3. This rearrangement joins TRBV5-1 to TRBJ1-1; D is undetermined. V was pared by 0 bases and J by 1 base, with 4 bases between. Germline CDR1 and CDR2: SGHRS and YFSETQ. This CDR3 is 13 amino acids long. The CDR3 region has the DNA TGCGCCAGCAGCTTGGCTGGGAACACTGAAGCTTTCTTT. Its translation: CASSLAGNTEAFF.

Here the CDR3 reads CASSQPLAFGTGELFF. In DNA form, the CDR3 reads TGTGCCAGCAGCCAACCGCTAGCGTTCGGGACCGGGGAGCTGTTTTTT. The chain joins TRBV14 to TRBJ2-2; possible D gene TRBD2, 6 bases. CDR1 and CDR2 (germline): SGHDN, FVKESK. The V and J ends lost 2 bases and 5 bases respectively, with 15 bases between them. This CDR3 region has 16 residues.